One and the same sample provided the 19 T cell receptor beta chains below, sequenced in a study of PD-1 blockade in classical Hodgkin lymphoma. Assay: immunoSEQ multiplex PCR; the TCRdb copy retains only in-frame clones and omits some. Of 15,000 to 20,000 clones detected, roughly 77% appear once; the ten largest clones hold 15% to 20%. Every patient relapsed after autologous stem cell transplantation, and brentuximab vedotin exposure varied. Sequencing used peripheral blood mononuclear cells (PBMCs), obtained before the second cycle of nivolumab. These receptors all stem from a human donor with classical Hodgkin lymphoma.

The gene calls are TRBV18 and TRBJ2-1; D unresolved. Trimming stripped 3 bases from V and 8 bases from J, with 8 bases between. Germline values: CDR1 KGHSH, CDR2 LQKENI. The CDR3 has 12 residues. Here the CDR3 DNA reads TGTGCCAGCTCACCGGTAGTATATGAGCAGTTCTTC. Its translation is CASSPVVYEQFF.

V and J are TRBV7-2 and TRBJ2-5; 8 nucleotides line up with TRBD2. V lost 7 bases and J lost 4; bases outside the gene matches: 11. Germline CDR1 and CDR2: SGHTA and FQGNSA. The CDR3 totals 15 residues. CDR3 nucleotides: TGTGCCAGCACTCTATCCGGGCTAGCGGGAGAGACCCAGTACTTC. It translates to CASTLSGLAGETQYF.

By proportion, this clone is medium-sized (0.01 to 0.1%). This chain links TRBV11-2 with TRBJ2-1, with TRBD1 identical over 7 bases. Germline CDR1 reads SGHAT; CDR2 reads FQNNGV. CDR3 length: 16 residues. The V gene end was trimmed by 4 bases and the J gene end by 5 bases; junction bases not matched to a gene: 11. The CDR3 DNA reads as TGTGCCAGCAGCTGGACGTCCGGGACAGCTAACAATGAGCAGTTCTTC. Its protein product is CASSWTSGTANNEQFF.

This clone was seen once. V and J are TRBV4-1 and TRBJ1-1; a weak D match, TRBD1 (5 bases). The germline V gene encodes CDR1 MGHRA and CDR2 YSYEKL. V gave up 7 bases and J gave up 4 bases, with 13 bases separating them. The CDR3 loop spans 13 amino acids. The CDR3 region is CASKRGASTEAFF. In DNA form, the CDR3 reads TGCGCCAGCAAAAGGGGCGCGAGCACTGAAGCTTTCTTT.

The count of this clone is one. J is TRBJ2-5 and V is TRBV7-3; D tentatively reads TRBD1 or TRBD2 (5 bases each). The germline gives CDR1 SGHTA, CDR2 FQGTGA. Trimming shortened V by 2 bases and J by 4 bases, and 17 bases separated the two germline ends. The CDR3 is 16 amino acids. CDR3 sequence reads: CASSLWGTKGGETQYF. DNA for the CDR3: TGTGCCAGCAGCTTATGGGGGACCAAAGGAGGAGAGACCCAGTACTTC.

There are a few counts of this clone. DNA for the CDR3: TGTGCCAGCAGCAATCCAGGGGGCCAAAACATTCAGTACTTC. This gives the protein CASSNPGGQNIQYF. This rearrangement joins TRBV28 to TRBJ2-4, with 8 bases aligning to TRBD1. CDR1 is MDHEN and CDR2 is SYDVKM in the germline V gene. Trimming took 6 bases from V and 5 from J; bases not matched to a gene: 6. This CDR3 is built from 14 residues.

This chain connects TRBV5-1 to TRBJ1-5; possibly TRBD1 for D (5 bases). Germline CDR1 reads SGHRS; CDR2 reads YFSETQ. The CDR3 has 15 residues. Trimming stripped 0 bases from V and 7 bases from J, with 14 bases between. The DNA for the CDR3 is TGCGCCAGCAGCTTGGACGGGGGGAGAGAACAGCCCCAGCATTTT. It yields the protein CASSLDGGREQPQHF. The whole variable domain, filled in from reference TRBV5-1 and TRBJ1-5, reads KAGVTQTPRYLIKTRGQQVTLSCSPISGHRSVSWYQQTPGQGLQFLFEYFSETQRNKGNFPGRFSGRQFSNSRSEMNVSTLELGDSALYLCASSLDGGREQPQHFGDGTRLSIL.

This rearrangement joins TRBV6-1 to TRBJ2-7; 13 nucleotides match TRBD2. Germline values: CDR1 MNHNS, CDR2 SASEGT. CDR3 length: 20 residues. J gave up 5 bases and V 3 bases, and 19 bases lay outside the gene matches. This CDR3 reads CASSDTPFLRLAGGSHEQYF. DNA of the CDR3: TGTGCCAGCAGTGACACCCCTTTCCTTAGACTAGCGGGAGGATCTCACGAGCAGTACTTC.

The chain combines TRBV27 with TRBJ2-1; D tentatively reads TRBD1 or TRBD2 (5 bases each). The V and J ends lost 6 bases and 0 bases respectively, with 12 bases between them. Per the germline V gene, CDR1 is MNHEY and CDR2 is SMNVEV (reference sequence). The CDR3 has 15 amino acids. CDR3: CASSPGANSYNEQFF. For the CDR3, the DNA is TGTGCCAGCAGCCCCGGGGCAAACTCCTACAATGAGCAGTTCTTC.

Only one count was recorded for this clone. This chain uses TRBV7-2 with TRBJ2-2; 8 bases line up with TRBD2. CDR1 is SGHTA and CDR2 is FQGNSA in the germline V gene. V shed 6 bases, J shed 8 bases, and the junction held 11 bases outside the gene matches. The CDR3 has 15 amino acids. The CDR3 reads CASRPGGGTPGELFF. CDR3 bases: TGTGCCAGCAGACCGGGAGGGGGGACTCCGGGGGAGCTGTTTTTT.

The genes are TRBV28 and TRBJ2-6; D remains unclear. Germline CDR1 MDHEN, CDR2 SYDVKM. The V end was cut by 6 bases, the J end by 0 bases, with 12 bases between. This CDR3 comprises 16 residues. The CDR3 protein is CASRQETASGANVLTF. The CDR3 DNA reads TGTGCCAGCAGACAAGAAACAGCCTCTGGGGCCAACGTCCTGACTTTC. Based on the CDR3 plus reference TRBV28 and TRBJ2-6, the full variable domain is DVKVTQSSRYLVKRTGEKVFLECVQDMDHENMFWYRQDPGLGLRLIYFSYDVKMKEKGDIPEGYSVSREKKERFSLILESASTNQTSMYLCASRQETASGANVLTFGAGSRLTVL.

The V call is TRBV5-1, the J call TRBJ2-7, with D tentatively TRBD1 or TRBD2 (5 bases each). Germline V gene lookup returns CDR1 SGHRS and CDR2 YFSETQ. V was trimmed by 4 bases and J by 5 bases, leaving 16 bases between them. The CDR3 totals 14 residues. Written as DNA, the CDR3 is TGCGCCAGCAGCCCACGAGGGGTCGGGGACGAGCAGTACTTC. It translates to CASSPRGVGDEQYF.

The chain recombines TRBV18 with TRBJ2-7; 7 bases align to TRBD1. From germline, CDR1 is KGHSH and CDR2 LQKENI. This CDR3 spans 13 amino acids. The junction had 5 bases not matched to a gene; V was cut back by 4 bases and J by 5 bases. The DNA of the CDR3 is TGTGCCAGCTCACTGGGACAGAGCGACGAGCAGTACTTC. Its translation is CASSLGQSDEQYF.

This clone came up a few times. This chain joins TRBV2 and TRBJ1-4; a weak D match, TRBD1 (6 bases). V dropped 2 bases and J dropped 7 bases, with 11 bases sitting between them. Germline CDR1 is SNHLY and CDR2 is FYNNEI. CDR3 length: 14 residues. Written as DNA, the CDR3 is TGTGCCAGCAGTGAAAGCAGGGGAAGTGAAAAACTGTTTTTT. This sequence encodes CASSESRGSEKLFF.

The chain uses TRBV19 and TRBJ2-7; D might be TRBD1 (6 bases). V was pared by 5 bases and J by 6 bases, with 20 bases between. Germline CDR1 is LNHDA and CDR2 is SQIVND (reference sequence). The CDR3 covers 15 residues. CDR3 amino acids: CASSATRTRGAEQYF. In nucleotides, the CDR3 is TGTGCCAGTAGTGCAACAAGAACCAGGGGAGCCGAGCAGTACTTC.

CDR3 region: CASSLADRDEQYF. CDR3 bases: TGTGCCAGCAGCTTAGCGGACAGGGACGAGCAGTACTTC. V usage is TRBV7-6 and J usage is TRBJ2-7, with 8 bases matching TRBD1. This CDR3 has 13 amino acids. V lost 0 bases and J lost 5; bases outside the gene matches: 0. Looked up from germline, CDR1 is SGHVS and CDR2 is FNYEAQ.

In this sample, this clone turned up a few times. V gene TRBV6-5 combines with J gene TRBJ2-1; 7 nucleotides match TRBD2. CDR3 length: 15 residues. CDR1 and CDR2 from the germline V gene are MNHEY and SVGAGI. Trimming cost V 3 bases and J 8 bases; bases outside gene matches: 10. The CDR3 DNA is TGTGCCAGCAGTTATTGGGGGGGGGTTGAGGATGAGCAGTTCTTC. Protein sequence: CASSYWGGVEDEQFF.

V and J are TRBV10-1 and TRBJ2-1; TRBD2 aligns across 10 bases. Germline V gene sequence: CDR1 WNHNN, CDR2 SYGVQD (reference sequence). The junction had 10 bases not matched to a gene; V was cut back by 6 bases and J by 8 bases. The CDR3 extends over 15 amino acids. The CDR3 sequence: CASRERGGFFDEQFF. As DNA, the CDR3 is TGCGCCAGCAGAGAGCGGGGGGGCTTTTTCGATGAGCAGTTCTTC.

This clone was seen only a few times. Other DNA sequences from this sample encode an identical CDR3 as well. The chain links TRBV9 to TRBJ2-7, with 11 positions matching TRBD1. After removal of 0 bases from V and 0 bases from J, the junction contained 2 bases not matched to a gene. This CDR3 is 16 amino acids long. Per germline, CDR1 SGDLS and CDR2 YYNGEE. The CDR3 loop is CASSVGDRGSSYEQYF. Written as DNA, the CDR3 is TGTGCCAGCAGCGTAGGGGACAGGGGGAGCTCCTACGAGCAGTACTTC.